The rows below give T cell receptor beta chains drawn from one sample of a study of a mutant IDH1 vaccine in newly diagnosed glioma. TCRdb's copy holds only in-frame clones and misses some; the assay was immunoSEQ multiplex PCR. There are tens of thousands of clones in the sample; more than 75% occur only once, and more than 5.5% lies in the top ten. Antigens for these TCRs are unknown. The sample consisted of PBMCs, taken from a glioma patient whose treatment included an IDH1 peptide vaccine. These TCRs come from a woman between 35 and 50 years old with glioma. Both conserved end residues are part of each CDR3. A D gene is named only where the DNA matches it firmly. Size is stated for part of the rows, as once, few or many counts, or as a class when the clone is expanded.

>TRBJ1-2|TRBV6-5|.|once
TGTGCCAGCAGTTTGGGGGACGGCTACACCTTC
CASSLGDGYTF
>TRBJ1-2|TRBV20-1|.|.
TGCAGTGCCACCCCTAACTATGGCTACACCTTC
CSATPNYGYTF
>TRBJ1-1|TRBV7-2|.|.
TGTGCCAGCAGCCCACAGGTGTCGATCACTGAAGCTTTCTTT
CASSPQVSITEAFF
>TRBJ2-2|TRBV6-5|TRBD1|.
TGTGCCAGCAGGTACAGGGGACCTACGAACACCGGGGAGCTGTTTTTT
CASRYRGPTNTGELFF
>TRBJ2-7|TRBV6-1|.|.
TGTGCCAGCACAGACAGGTTTTCCTACGAGCAGTACTTC
CASTDRFSYEQYF
>TRBJ1-4|TRBV7-9|.|.
TGTGCCAGCAGCCGCGGACAGATTGAAAAACTGTTTTTT
CASSRGQIEKLFF
>TRBJ1-1|TRBV18|.|.
TGTGCCAGCTCACCAGGGACTTCGAACACTGAAGCTTTCTTT
CASSPGTSNTEAFF
>TRBJ2-7|TRBV6-5|.|.
TGTGCCAGCAAGGTCGGGAACTCCTACGAGCAGTACTTC
CASKVGNSYEQYF
>TRBJ2-5|TRBV2|.|.
TGTGCCAGCAGTAGAGCAGGGGCGGGGTTCACCCAAGAGACCCAGTACTTC
CASSRAGAGFTQETQYF
>TRBJ1-2|TRBV2|TRBD1|.
TGTGCCAGCACCGAGACAGGGACCTATGGCTACACCTTC
CASTETGTYGYTF
>TRBJ1-3|TRBV7-9|TRBD1|.
TGTGCCAGCAGCGTCCAGGGGGGTGGTGGAAACACCATATATTTT
CASSVQGGGGNTIYF
>TRBJ1-3|TRBV6-1|.|.
TGTGCCAGCAGCCTAGAGGACTCTGGAAACACCATATATTTT
CASSLEDSGNTIYF
>TRBJ1-1|TRBV5-1|.|.
TGCGCCAGCAGCTTGTCGACAAACACTGAAGCTTTCTTT
CASSLSTNTEAFF
>TRBJ2-2|TRBV21-1|.|.
TGTGCCAGCAGCAAAGCCGGGGCACGGGACACCGGGGAGCTGTTTTTT
CASSKAGARDTGELFF
>TRBJ1-3|TRBV10-3|.|few
TGTGCCATCAGACCGCCCTCTGGAAACACCATATATTTT
CAIRPPSGNTIYF
>TRBJ2-7|TRBV5-6|.|.
TGTGCCAGCAGCTTGGATAGGGGGGCCTACGAGCAGTACTTC
CASSLDRGAYEQYF
>TRBJ1-2|TRBV4-3|.|.
TGCGCCAGCAGCCAAGAACCGGGAACTACTAACTATGGCTACACCTTC
CASSQEPGTTNYGYTF
>TRBJ2-5|TRBV7-7|TRBD1|.
TGTGCTAGCAGCTTAGGGCCCCCCTCGGACAGGGTGGCCCCCCGCCAAGAGACCCAGTACTTC
CASSLGPPSDRVAPRQETQYF
>TRBJ2-5|TRBV7-7|.|medium-sized
TGTGCTAGCAGCTTAGCGAGGGGGAACCAAGAGACCCAGTACTTC
CASSLARGNQETQYF
>TRBJ1-2|TRBV27|TRBD1|.
TGTGCCAGCAGTTCGGATGGACAGGGGCCCCGGGGCTACACCTTC
CASSSDGQGPRGYTF
>TRBJ2-5|TRBV5-1|.|.
TGCGCCAGCAGCTTGGCCTTGGGGGGAACAACCCAAGAGACCCAGTACTTC
CASSLALGGTTQETQYF
>TRBJ2-3|TRBV18|TRBD2|.
TGTGCCAGCTCACCACTTCCGCGTAGCGGGGGGATCGGGAGCACAGATACGCAGTATTTT
CASSPLPRSGGIGSTDTQYF
>TRBJ2-5|TRBV4-2|TRBD2|.
TGTGCCAGCAGCCAAGATGGGACCGGCGGGGGGGCCGCAGAGACCCAGTACTTC
CASSQDGTGGGAAETQYF
>TRBJ2-1|TRBV30|TRBD2|.
TGTGCCTGGAGTAGAGCGGGAGGGGGAGAGCAGTTCTTC
CAWSRAGGGEQFF
>TRBJ1-1|TRBV19|.|.
TGTGCCAGTTTACCCCGTCGGGGCGGTTATTCGGCCAAAGCTTTCTTT
CASLPRRGGYSAKAFF
>TRBJ1-2|TRBV28|.|.
TGTGCCAGCAGTGATCCTAACTATGGCTACACCTTC
CASSDPNYGYTF
>TRBJ2-3|TRBV19|.|.
TGTGCCAGCCACAGAGGCCAAAGCACAGATACGCAGTATTTT
CASHRGQSTDTQYF
>TRBJ2-1|TRBV19|.|.
TGTGCCAGTAAGGACCCCGGGACCACCGGGGATGAGCAGTTCTTC
CASKDPGTTGDEQFF
>TRBJ2-3|TRBV9|.|.
TGTGCCAGCAGCGTCAATTCAAACACAGATACGCAGTATTTT
CASSVNSNTDTQYF
>TRBJ2-3|TRBV2|.|.
TGTGCCAGCATCAGGGACTCCACAGATACGCAGTATTTT
CASIRDSTDTQYF
>TRBJ1-1|TRBV6-5|TRBD1|.
TGTGCCAGCAGTTACGGAGGGGGCGGGAACACTGAAGCTTTCTTT
CASSYGGGGNTEAFF
>TRBJ1-4|TRBV7-2|TRBD1|.
TGTGCCAGCAGCCCCCGACGGACAGGACTTTTTGCAACTAATGAAAAACTGTTTTTT
CASSPRRTGLFATNEKLFF
>TRBJ2-5|TRBV10-3|.|.
TGTGCCATCAGTTCCAAAGAGACCCAGTACTTC
CAISSKETQYF
>TRBJ1-2|TRBV25-1|TRBD1|.
TGTGCCAGCAACCAACAGGGGGCGAGGGGCTACACCTTC
CASNQQGARGYTF
>TRBJ1-1|TRBV9|.|.
TGTGCCAGCAGCCGGGGGTCTGAAGCTTTCTTT
CASSRGSEAFF
>TRBJ2-2|TRBV7-9|.|once
TGTGCCAGCAGCTTATTCCTGGGGGCCAACACCGGGGAGCTGTTTTTT
CASSLFLGANTGELFF